Listed below are T cell receptor beta chains from one sample, sequenced in a study of a mutant IDH1 vaccine in newly diagnosed glioma. Their target antigens are unknown. Profiled with immunoSEQ multiplex PCR; TCRdb holds only in-frame clones, not every one. The data hold 75,000 to 95,000 clones, with over 85% observed a single time. The sequencing here drew on PBMCs, taken from a glioma patient whose treatment included an IDH1 peptide vaccine. The receptor set was obtained from a woman in her forties or fifties with glioma. Each CDR3 is given with its conserved first and last residue. D genes are given only for firm matches. Some rows have no size entry. The others give once, few or many, or a class for an expanded clone.

j_call | clone_size | d_call | v_call | cdr3_aa | cdr3_nt
TRBJ1-5 | NA | NA | TRBV19 | CASSIGHFNQPQHF | TGTGCCAGTAGTATAGGACACTTCAATCAGCCCCAGCATTTT
TRBJ2-2 | NA | NA | TRBV28 | CATRSSTEVTGELFF | TGTGCTACCCGGAGTTCGACAGAGGTCACCGGGGAGCTGTTTTTT
TRBJ2-5 | NA | TRBD1 | TRBV28 | CASRKGGQGVGETQYF | TGTGCCAGCAGGAAGGGTGGACAGGGGGTCGGGGAGACCCAGTACTTC
TRBJ2-1 | once | TRBD1 | TRBV27 | CASSSRGPSYNEQFF | TGTGCCAGCAGCAGTAGGGGGCCCTCCTACAATGAGCAGTTCTTC
TRBJ2-3 | once | TRBD2 | TRBV12-5 | CASCPWTSGKITDTQYF | TGTGCTAGCTGCCCTTGGACTAGCGGGAAGATCACAGATACGCAGTATTTT
TRBJ1-3 | NA | TRBD1 | TRBV4-2 | CASSQGFGQDAGNTIYF | TGTGCCAGCAGCCAAGGTTTCGGACAGGACGCTGGAAACACCATATATTTT
TRBJ2-2 | once | TRBD1 | TRBV28 | CASSLGQGGTGELFF | TGTGCCAGCAGTTTGGGACAGGGCGGGACCGGGGAGCTGTTTTTT
TRBJ2-6 | once | NA | TRBV19 | CACKRVTHSLSGANVLTF | TGTGCCTGTAAGAGGGTTACCCACTCTCTCTCTGGGGCCAACGTCCTGACTTTC
TRBJ1-5 | few | TRBD1 | TRBV2 | CASSRDSGDQPQHF | TGTGCCAGCAGTCGGGACAGTGGGGATCAGCCCCAGCATTTT
TRBJ1-4 | NA | NA | TRBV30 | CAWSWGGEKLFF | TGTGCCTGGAGTTGGGGGGGGGAAAAACTGTTTTTT
TRBJ2-3 | few | NA | TRBV19 | CASSIRVSGPTDTQYF | TGTGCCAGTAGTATAAGGGTTAGCGGCCCCACAGATACGCAGTATTTT
TRBJ2-7 | NA | NA | TRBV11-2 | CASSLGQGFYEQYF | TGTGCCAGCAGCTTAGGGCAGGGGTTTTACGAGCAGTACTTC